These 3 T cell receptor beta chains originate from one sample sequenced in a study of identical twins. A single record per CDR3 protein comes from TCRdb applying MiXCR to the 5' RACE reads. The sample shows roughly 250,000 distinct CDR3 sequences, around an eighth of them seen only once. Sample: memory (CD45RO+) T cells sorted from blood. The source is a woman aged 18-29 years in good health.

This sequence joins TRBV29-1 and TRBJ2-3; 10 bases fit TRBD2. CDR3 length: 13 residues. Trimming cost V 7 bases and J 6 bases; bases outside gene matches: 7. The V gene's germline CDR1 is SQVTM and CDR2 ANQGSEA. CDR3 in amino acids: CSALAGVGDTQYF. The CDR3 nucleotides are TGCAGCGCCCTAGCGGGAGTAGGGGATACGCAGTATTTT.

The genes are TRBV4-1 and TRBJ2-3, with D hard to call. The CDR3 covers 14 residues. Germline V gene lookup returns CDR1 MGHRA and CDR2 YSYEKL. Trimming left V 3 bases short and J 2 bases short, with 9 bases between. The CDR3 nucleotides are TGCGCCAGCAGCCAGTCCTCCCTCACAGATACGCAGTATTTT. Translating gives CASSQSSLTDTQYF.

The V and J genes are TRBV27 and TRBJ2-7; TRBD1 matches 10 bases. The CDR3 length is 15 residues. Germline V CDR1 and CDR2: MNHEY, SMNVEV (reference sequence). V was pared by 3 bases and J by 5 bases, with 7 bases of the junction left unmatched. The CDR3 coding sequence is TGTGCCAGCAGTTTTCGGACAGGGGGTCCCAACGAGCAGTACTTC. Amino acids: CASSFRTGGPNEQYF.